This entry lists 19 T cell receptor beta chains sequenced from one sample in a study of cytomegalovirus exposure and HLA in healthy donors. Primers included in the PCR were 60 Vbeta and 13 Jbeta primers. Using immunoSEQ multiplex PCR, the repertoire was profiled, and TCRdb retains in-frame clones only, with some absent. The repertoire holds about 170,000 clones, with over 75% as singletons. The sequenced sample consisted of PBMCs. These receptor sequences come from a woman in her forties or fifties in good health and CMV-seropositive.

The chain links TRBV5-1 to TRBJ2-7; 11 bases are a match to TRBD2. Per germline, CDR1 SGHRS and CDR2 YFSETQ. Trimming cost V 2 bases and J 6 bases; bases outside gene matches: 4. This CDR3 contains 14 residues. In nucleotides, the CDR3 is TGCGCCAGCAGCTTTGGACTAGCGGGCGTCGAGCAGTACTTC. This encodes CASSFGLAGVEQYF. Based on the CDR3 plus reference TRBV5-1 and TRBJ2-7, the full variable domain is KAGVTQTPRYLIKTRGQQVTLSCSPISGHRSVSWYQQTPGQGLQFLFEYFSETQRNKGNFPGRFSGRQFSNSRSEMNVSTLELGDSALYLCASSFGLAGVEQYFGPGTRLTVT.

The genes are TRBV11-2 and TRBJ2-1; perhaps TRBD1 as D (7 bases). Germline CDR1 and CDR2: SGHAT and FQNNGV. The CDR3 is 15 residues long. Trimming pared 5 bases from V and 8 bases from J, leaving 19 bases between. CDR3 in amino acids: CASSPRDRLIYEQFF. For the CDR3, the DNA is TGTGCCAGCAGCCCGCGGGACAGATTAATATATGAGCAGTTCTTC.

In regard to this clone: At one end the junction does not follow the germline gene, possibly because of a read error. The gene calls are TRBV2 and TRBJ1-3, with TRBD1 as a possible D gene (6 bases). The CDR3 consists of 13 residues. Germline CDR1 is SNHLY and CDR2 is FYNNEI. The DNA of the CDR3 is TGTGCCAGTACAGGGAGCTCTGGAAACACCACATATTTT. It encodes CASTGSSGNTTYF.

In its sample, this clone was seen once. The chain is built from TRBV29-1 and TRBJ1-5, with a tentative D call TRBD1 (6 bases). V was cut by 6 bases and J by 3 bases, with 12 bases left in between. The germline V gene encodes CDR1 SQVTM and CDR2 ANQGSEA. The CDR3 contains 13 residues. In nucleotides, the CDR3 is TGCAGCGTCGGACAGTTCCTCAATCAGCCCCAGCATTTT. Protein sequence: CSVGQFLNQPQHF. Complete variable domain (other parts from reference TRBV29-1 and TRBJ1-5): SAVISQKPSRDICQRGTSLTIQCQVDSQVTMMFWYRQQPGQSLTLIATANQGSEATYESGFVIDKFPISRPNLTFSTLTVSNMSPEDSSIYLCSVGQFLNQPQHFGDGTRLSIL.

This clone turned up a few times. The V call is TRBV4-1, the J call TRBJ2-5; TRBD2 might be the D (6 bases). Trimming stripped 3 bases from V and 11 bases from J, with 16 bases between. Germline V CDR1 and CDR2: MGHRA, YSYEKL. The CDR3 is 13 residues long. The CDR3 protein is CASSQGRSGGQYF. CDR3 DNA: TGCGCCAGCAGCCAGGGGCGGTCTGGGGGGCAGTACTTC.

This chain links TRBV10-3 with TRBJ1-4; D is uncertain. From germline, CDR1 is ENHRY and CDR2 SYGVKD. CDR3 length: 14 residues. The V end was cut by 0 bases, the J end by 6 bases, with 8 bases between. The CDR3 nucleotides are TGTGCCATCAGTGAGTCTACCGGGGATGAAAAACTGTTTTTT. Translated, it gives CAISESTGDEKLFF.

The chain employs TRBV7-3 and TRBJ2-3; possibly TRBD2 for D (5 bases). The CDR3 has 12 residues. The V end lost 4 bases, the J end lost 6 bases, and 8 bases lay between the germline ends. CDR1 is SGHTA and CDR2 is FQGTGA in the germline V gene. The CDR3 DNA reads as TGTGCCAGCAGCTCTCGAGGGGATACGCAGTATTTT. Its translation is CASSSRGDTQYF.

This clone came up once. This chain links TRBV5-6 with TRBJ2-6; D not resolved. Germline-derived CDR1 and CDR2 are SGHDT and YYEEEE. Trimming cost V 2 bases and J 1 base, with 19 bases left between them. This CDR3 spans 19 amino acids. The CDR3 DNA is TGTGCCAGCAGCTTCGTTAGTGCGACTTACTCGTCTGGGGCCAACGTCCTGACTTTC. It encodes CASSFVSATYSSGANVLTF.

The chain joins TRBV4-1 to TRBJ1-3, with unresolved D. The V and J ends lost 2 bases and 0 bases respectively, with 8 bases between them. The CDR3 length is 15 residues. Germline V gene sequence: CDR1 MGHRA, CDR2 YSYEKL. The CDR3 loop reads CASSQRFFSGNTIYF. As DNA, the CDR3 is TGCGCCAGCAGCCAACGGTTCTTCTCTGGAAACACCATATATTTT.

The chain uses TRBV7-6 and TRBJ2-5, with D possibly being TRBD2 (6 bases). There are 15 residues in the CDR3. Germline values: CDR1 SGHVS, CDR2 FNYEAQ. V lost 2 bases and J lost 5, with 15 bases in between. As DNA, the CDR3 is TGTGCCAGCAGCTTACTTCTCTCCGGGGGTGAGACCCAGTACTTC. This sequence encodes CASSLLLSGGETQYF.

The chain joins TRBV28 to TRBJ2-1; possible D gene TRBD2, 5 bases. Germline lookup yields CDR1 MDHEN and CDR2 SYDVKM. This CDR3 is 14 amino acids long. V was shortened by 3 bases and J by 5 bases, with 11 bases between the two germline ends. The CDR3 DNA follows: TGTGCCAGCAGTTTCAGCGGACTCCACAATGAGCAGTTCTTC. Its translation is CASSFSGLHNEQFF.

V usage is TRBV28 and J usage is TRBJ2-1; D is undetermined. Trimming took 2 bases from V and 7 from J, leaving 12 bases between them. Per germline, CDR1 MDHEN and CDR2 SYDVKM. This CDR3 is 14 amino acids long. CDR3 amino acids: CASSLRSESNEQFF. The CDR3 nucleotides read TGTGCCAGCAGTTTACGGAGCGAAAGTAATGAGCAGTTCTTC.

The chain is built from TRBV11-2 and TRBJ2-5, with TRBD2 matching over 7 bases. J gave up 5 bases and V 5 bases, and 8 bases lay outside the gene matches. This CDR3 spans 14 amino acids. Germline values: CDR1 SGHAT, CDR2 FQNNGV. In DNA, the CDR3 is TGTGCCAGCAGCCCAATGGCGGGGGTGGAGACCCAGTACTTC. Its translation: CASSPMAGVETQYF.

The rearrangement links TRBV28 to TRBJ1-1; the D gene is possibly TRBD1 (5 bases). Per the germline V gene, CDR1 is MDHEN and CDR2 is SYDVKM. V was cut by 8 bases and J by 1 base, with 5 bases left in between. The CDR3 extends over 11 amino acids. The CDR3 DNA reads as TGTGCCAGCCAGGGGAACACTGAAGCTTTCTTT. Translation: CASQGNTEAFF.

The chain carries TRBV5-1 and TRBJ2-3, with TRBD2 matching over 8 bases. Germline CDR1 reads SGHRS; CDR2 reads YFSETQ. The V and J ends lost 0 bases and 9 bases, in that order; junction bases with no gene match: 6. The CDR3 is 14 amino acids. CDR3 sequence (DNA): TGCGCCAGCAGCTTGGACGCCGGGAGGGGGACGCAGTATTTT. It translates to CASSLDAGRGTQYF. The entire variable domain, with the rest obtained from reference TRBV5-1 and TRBJ2-3, is as follows: KAGVTQTPRYLIKTRGQQVTLSCSPISGHRSVSWYQQTPGQGLQFLFEYFSETQRNKGNFPGRFSGRQFSNSRSEMNVSTLELGDSALYLCASSLDAGRGTQYFGPGTRLTVL.

The CDR3 bases are TGTGCCAGCAGCTTAGGAGAGCGGGAGGGCCGGGAGACCCAGTACTTC. The encoded protein is CASSLGEREGRETQYF. The genes are TRBV7-9 and TRBJ2-5, with 10 bases that match TRBD2. In germline, CDR1 is SEHNR, CDR2 FQNEAQ (reference sequence). V shed 1 base, J shed 5 bases, and the junction held 7 bases outside the gene matches. There are 16 residues in the CDR3.

V is TRBV7-9 and J is TRBJ1-4; 11 bases map to TRBD1. There are 15 residues in the CDR3. The junction had 2 bases not matched to a gene; V was cut back by 3 bases and J by 5 bases. Germline CDR1 reads SEHNR; CDR2 reads FQNEAQ (reference sequence). The CDR3 loop reads CASSLWTGGNEKLFF. DNA for the CDR3: TGTGCCAGCAGCTTGTGGACAGGGGGCAATGAAAAACTGTTTTTT.

The chain joins TRBV27 to TRBJ2-7; the D gene is possibly TRBD1 (6 bases). Germline V gene sequence: CDR1 MNHEY, CDR2 SMNVEV (reference sequence). V lost 4 bases and J lost 4, with 11 bases in between. The CDR3 totals 13 residues. The CDR3 region has the DNA TGTGCCAGCAGTTCAGGGGTCGTTTACGAGCAGTACTTC. Translated, it gives CASSSGVVYEQYF.

The genes are TRBV10-3 and TRBJ1-1, with 7 bases matching TRBD1. The CDR3 is 13 amino acids. The germline gives CDR1 ENHRY, CDR2 SYGVKD. The V gene end was trimmed by 5 bases and the J gene end by 5 bases; junction bases not matched to a gene: 5. CDR3 sequence: CAISKDRKTEAFF. The CDR3 DNA reads as TGTGCCATCAGTAAGGACAGGAAAACTGAAGCTTTCTTT.